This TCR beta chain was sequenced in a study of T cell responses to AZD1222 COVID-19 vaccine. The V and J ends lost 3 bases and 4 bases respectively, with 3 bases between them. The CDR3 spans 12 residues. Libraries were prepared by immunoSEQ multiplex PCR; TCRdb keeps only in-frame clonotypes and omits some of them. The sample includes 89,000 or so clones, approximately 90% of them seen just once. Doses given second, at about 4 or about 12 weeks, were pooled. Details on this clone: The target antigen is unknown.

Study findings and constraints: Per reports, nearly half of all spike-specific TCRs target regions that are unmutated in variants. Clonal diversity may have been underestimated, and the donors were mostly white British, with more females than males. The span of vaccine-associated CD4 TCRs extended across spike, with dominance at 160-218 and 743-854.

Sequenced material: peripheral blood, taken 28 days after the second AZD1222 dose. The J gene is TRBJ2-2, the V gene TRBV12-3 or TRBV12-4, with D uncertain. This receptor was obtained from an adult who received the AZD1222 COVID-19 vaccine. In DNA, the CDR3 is TGTGCCAGCAGTTTTGGCACCGGGGAGCTGTTTTTT. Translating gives CASSFGTGELFF.